This T cell receptor (beta chain) was profiled in a study of T-cell reconstitution after alpha-beta-depleted transplantation in children (dated by TCRdb to the mid-2010s). Looking at the study overall: Using TCR repertoire profiling, the study quantitatively followed how T-cell immune reconstitution unfolded in children after TCRalphabeta/CD19-depleted allogeneic hematopoietic cell transplantation.

V has 4 bases trimmed and J has 2 bases trimmed; junction bases matching no gene number 5. CDR1 WSHSY and CDR2 SAAADI were looked up in the germline V gene. CDR3 length: 15 amino acids, cysteine to phenylalanine. The entry retains the CDR3 DNA only, 45 bases that are in frame from base 1. Preparation of the library involved PCR. Sequencing instrument: Illumina HiSeq 2500. To normalize quantification of the TCRbeta repertoire, the TCR libraries were built with molecular barcoding that relied on unique molecular identifiers. Using fastp trimming at Q25 and MiXCR clonotype assembly, TCRdb reanalyzed the public sequencing data and kept in-frame beta chains. Identical CDR3 proteins give one entry, which carries the most common genes and DNA. The sample table shows tens of thousands of distinct CDR3 sequences, and about 6.7% are seen once. The top ten clonotypes cover approximately 2.3% of the sample. This clonotype occurred many times. Which antigen it targets is not known. Base qualities are missing; no much larger clone stands one base away.

This specimen consisted of PBMCs from the stem cell graft donor, obtained from the stem cell graft. The sequence was obtained from a human donor who donated a stem cell graft to a child with acute lymphoblastic leukemia. This receptor chain uses TRBV10-2 and TRBJ1-5; 7 central nucleotides agree with TRBD1. In nucleotides, the sequence is TGCGCCAGCAGTGCTAACAGGGGAGGCAATCAGCCCCAGCATTTT. Its protein is CASSANRGGNQPQHF.